This T cell receptor (beta chain) was obtained from a study of OX40 agonist ivuxolimab in advanced cancers. CDR3 length: 15 amino acids. Germline CDR1 and CDR2: MNHEY and SVGAGI. The V gene end was trimmed by 5 bases and the J gene end by 0 bases; junction bases not matched to a gene: 1. The protocol was immunoSEQ multiplex PCR, while the TCRdb copy is restricted to in-frame clones and leaves out a portion. The sample lists some 80,000 clones; approximately 91% were seen once. Sequenced here: CD4+ or CD8+ T cells sorted from blood, sampled in a trial of the OX40 agonist ivuxolimab. The TCR was taken from an adult with an advanced solid tumor such as melanoma, head and neck, liver or kidney cancer. V and J are TRBV6-5 and TRBJ2-2, with TRBD2 matching over 9 bases. The CDR3 coding sequence is TGTGCCAGCAGTCGACTAGCGGCGAACACCGGGGAGCTGTTTTTT. It codes for CASSRLAANTGELFF.